This entry features one TCR beta chain sequence. Its cognate antigen has yet to be identified. It has no much larger one-base neighbor in the sample; base qualities were not kept. From the cysteine up to the phenylalanine, the CDR3 has a length of 14 residues. Kept here is only the CDR3 DNA, which spans 42 bases and is read in frame from base 1. CDR1 PRHDT and CDR2 FYEKMQ are derived from the germline V gene (reference sequence). V lost 5 bases and J lost 2 bases; the stretch between them is 11 bases long. To sequence the TCRbeta CDR3 region, genomic DNA was isolated from the sorted cells. TCRbeta CDR3 regions were sequenced using the immunoSEQ Assay. The table was pulled from immuneACCESS by TCRdb, which kept in-frame rearrangements only. Such tables lose some clones; where checked, under half of the loss comes from unresolved V genes, and the rest has no known cause. The sample table lists 65,000 to 90,000 clones, about 92% of them with a count of one. Roughly 10% of the sample comes from the top ten.

The trial excluded patients who had a history of autoimmune disease or were on systemic immunosuppression. In every dose cohort, peripheral blood was drawn for TCR sequencing at baseline, cycle 4 day 1, and cycle 7 day 1. The samples were drawn from a first-in-human, open-label, multicenter phase I dose-escalation trial of ivuxolimab. Adults with locally advanced or metastatic head and neck squamous cell, hepatocellular, melanoma or renal cell carcinoma were enrolled in the trial. Before TCR sequencing, CD4+ and CD8+ T cells were separately sorted from peripheral blood. The data were obtained in a study of OX40 agonist ivuxolimab in advanced cancers. Describing the broader study: Ivuxolimab, which targeted the costimulatory receptor OX40 (CD134), was an agonistic, fully human IgG2 monoclonal antibody. Intravenous ivuxolimab was administered to patients every 2 weeks at six dose levels: 0.01, 0.1, 0.3, 1.5, 3 and 10 mg/kg. Of the roughly 52 dose-escalation patients, hepatocellular carcinoma was present in around 20, melanoma in around 15, renal cell carcinoma in 9 and head and neck cancer in 9. In the dose-escalation cohort, around 80% of patients were male, and the mean age was roughly 56 years with a range of about 20 to 80. Prior anti-PD-1, anti-PD-L1 or anti-CTLA-4 therapy was permitted, and less than 45% of dose-escalation patients had received checkpoint inhibitors. Partial responses occurred in three dose-escalation patients: two with cutaneous melanoma and one with hepatocellular carcinoma. Peripheral TCRbeta sequencing was intended to test whether TCR sequence diversity was altered and clonal T-cell expansion was caused by ivuxolimab. The paper describes the monotherapy dose-escalation part (N of about 52 patients) of the phase I trial of ivuxolimab.

The investigation overall reported the following: Low levels of normalized T-cell clonal expansion were also seen in some patients who did not respond. The antigen specificity of the clonally expanded peripheral T cells was not determined. In partial responders in the 0.1-3.0 mg/kg groups, normalized peripheral clonal expansion was found to be among the lowest, especially among CD8+ T cells. After ivuxolimab, more expanded clones were found on average in CD8+ T cells than in CD4+ T cells. At doses from 0.1 to 3.0 mg/kg, clonal expansion was seen in both CD4+ and CD8+ blood T cells between baseline and week 6.

The TCR comes from an adult with an advanced solid tumor such as melanoma, head and neck, liver or kidney cancer. Sequences were derived from CD4+ or CD8+ T cells sorted from blood, sampled in a trial of the OX40 agonist ivuxolimab. The V and J genes are TRBV13 and TRBJ2-3; possibly the D gene is TRBD1, per 6 matching bases. The bases read TGTGCCAGCAGCCCCCGACAGGACACAGATACGCAGTATTTT. Its product reads: CASSPRQDTDTQYF.